Listed below are T cell receptor beta chains from one sample, sequenced in a study of blood T cell repertoires in COVID-19. Sequencing was performed with immunoSEQ multiplex PCR; in TCRdb, only in-frame clones are kept and a portion is missing. The sample has about 62,000 clones; around 87% are singletons. The sample taken for sequencing was peripheral blood. Every receptor here comes from a woman aged 55-70 years with acute or convalescent COVID-19. Each CDR3 is given with its conserved first and last residue. D genes are given only for firm matches. The size of a clone is reported for some rows only, either as once, few or many, or as a class for expanded clones.

J gene: TRBJ1-1
D gene: -
V gene: TRBV7-9
clone size: -
CDR3 protein: CASSLAGARNTEAFF
CDR3 DNA: TGTGCCAGCAGCTTAGCTGGGGCGAGGAACACTGAAGCTTTCTTT

J gene: TRBJ2-3
D gene: TRBD2
V gene: TRBV19
clone size: -
CDR3 protein: CASSRPGLALLTDTQYF
CDR3 DNA: TGTGCCAGTAGTCGTCCGGGACTAGCCTTGCTCACAGATACGCAGTATTTT

J gene: TRBJ1-3
D gene: -
V gene: TRBV7-8
clone size: -
CDR3 protein: CASSLLGGNSGNTIYF
CDR3 DNA: TGTGCCAGCAGCTTATTAGGGGGAAACTCTGGAAACACCATATATTTT

J gene: TRBJ2-2
D gene: -
V gene: TRBV15
clone size: -
CDR3 protein: CATSTLSHGELFF
CDR3 DNA: TGTGCCACCAGCACCCTAAGTCACGGGGAGCTGTTTTTT

J gene: TRBJ2-1
D gene: -
V gene: TRBV15
clone size: -
CDR3 protein: CATSIFRGNEQFF
CDR3 DNA: TGTGCCACCAGCATTTTTAGGGGAAATGAGCAGTTCTTC

J gene: TRBJ1-1
D gene: -
V gene: TRBV19
clone size: few
CDR3 protein: CASSISVQGEAFF
CDR3 DNA: TGTGCCAGTAGTATCTCGGTACAGGGTGAAGCTTTCTTT

J gene: TRBJ2-3
D gene: TRBD2
V gene: TRBV27
clone size: -
CDR3 protein: CASRRGDTQYF
CDR3 DNA: TGTGCCAGCAGGCGGGGGGATACGCAGTATTTT

J gene: TRBJ2-5
D gene: -
V gene: TRBV7-6
clone size: -
CDR3 protein: CASSLGLVQETQYF
CDR3 DNA: TGTGCCAGCAGCTTAGGCTTAGTCCAAGAGACCCAGTACTTC

J gene: TRBJ1-1
D gene: -
V gene: TRBV15
clone size: -
CDR3 protein: CATSLGEGRSTEAFF
CDR3 DNA: TGTGCCACCAGCCTAGGGGAGGGGCGGAGCACTGAAGCTTTCTTT

J gene: TRBJ1-2
D gene: -
V gene: TRBV5-4
clone size: -
CDR3 protein: CASSTGVTGINYGYTF
CDR3 DNA: TGTGCCAGCAGCACTGGAGTAACAGGGATTAACTATGGCTACACCTTC

J gene: TRBJ1-2
D gene: -
V gene: TRBV5-1
clone size: few
CDR3 protein: CASSLDSQTSYGYTF
CDR3 DNA: TGCGCCAGCAGCTTGGACAGCCAGACCTCCTATGGCTACACCTTC

J gene: TRBJ1-3
D gene: -
V gene: TRBV11-3
clone size: -
CDR3 protein: CASSLDGERNTIYF
CDR3 DNA: TGTGCCAGCAGCTTAGACGGGGAGAGAAACACCATATATTTT

J gene: TRBJ1-2
D gene: -
V gene: TRBV29-1
clone size: -
CDR3 protein: CSVDSPQGPGYGYTF
CDR3 DNA: TGCAGCGTTGATAGCCCGCAGGGGCCTGGGTATGGCTACACCTTC

J gene: TRBJ2-1
D gene: TRBD2
V gene: TRBV5-1
clone size: -
CDR3 protein: CASSLALADNEQFF
CDR3 DNA: TGCGCCAGCAGCTTGGCCCTAGCGGACAATGAGCAGTTCTTC

J gene: TRBJ2-4
D gene: TRBD2
V gene: TRBV20-1
clone size: -
CDR3 protein: CSASKGLAEKNIQYF
CDR3 DNA: TGCAGTGCTAGTAAAGGACTAGCGGAGAAAAACATTCAGTACTTC

J gene: TRBJ1-2
D gene: -
V gene: TRBV28
clone size: -
CDR3 protein: CASSNRITNYGYTF
CDR3 DNA: TGTGCCAGCAGTAACAGAATTACTAACTATGGCTACACCTTC

J gene: TRBJ1-5
D gene: -
V gene: TRBV28
clone size: -
CDR3 protein: CASSPNRSNQPQHF
CDR3 DNA: TGTGCCAGCAGCCCTAACAGGAGCAATCAGCCCCAGCATTTT

J gene: TRBJ1-1
D gene: -
V gene: TRBV6-1
clone size: -
CDR3 protein: CASSELPSGLGSTEAFF
CDR3 DNA: TGTGCCAGCAGTGAGTTACCCTCAGGGTTGGGTTCTACTGAAGCTTTCTTT

J gene: TRBJ1-1
D gene: -
V gene: TRBV6-6
clone size: once
CDR3 protein: CASSPPGGTEAFF
CDR3 DNA: TGTGCCAGCAGTCCCCCTGGGGGGACTGAAGCTTTCTTT

J gene: TRBJ1-1
D gene: -
V gene: TRBV5-6
clone size: -
CDR3 protein: CASSLGGGWTFF
CDR3 DNA: TGTGCCAGCAGCTTAGGCGGTGGTTGGACTTTCTTT

J gene: TRBJ1-2
D gene: -
V gene: TRBV19
clone size: -
CDR3 protein: CASSMGGSGGYTF
CDR3 DNA: TGTGCCAGTAGTATGGGAGGGTCTGGAGGCTACACCTTC

J gene: TRBJ1-2
D gene: TRBD1
V gene: TRBV12-3/TRBV12-4
clone size: -
CDR3 protein: CATTGRNYGYTF
CDR3 DNA: TGTGCCACGACAGGGCGTAACTATGGCTACACCTTC

J gene: TRBJ2-2
D gene: -
V gene: TRBV2
clone size: -
CDR3 protein: CASSEFGINTGELFF
CDR3 DNA: TGTGCCAGCAGTGAATTCGGGATTAACACCGGGGAGCTGTTTTTT

J gene: TRBJ1-1
D gene: -
V gene: TRBV6-5
clone size: -
CDR3 protein: CASRTVNTEAFF
CDR3 DNA: TGTGCCAGCAGAACGGTGAACACTGAAGCTTTCTTT

J gene: TRBJ2-1
D gene: -
V gene: TRBV2
clone size: -
CDR3 protein: CASSGSLASYNEQFF
CDR3 DNA: TGTGCCAGCAGTGGGTCTCTAGCTTCCTACAATGAGCAGTTCTTC

J gene: TRBJ2-1
D gene: TRBD2
V gene: TRBV7-9
clone size: -
CDR3 protein: CASSGDYRRHNEQFF
CDR3 DNA: TGTGCCAGCAGCGGGGACTACCGACGTCACAATGAGCAGTTCTTC

J gene: TRBJ2-3
D gene: -
V gene: TRBV7-2
clone size: -
CDR3 protein: CASRRVTDTQYF
CDR3 DNA: TGTGCCAGCAGGCGAGTCACAGATACGCAGTATTTT

J gene: TRBJ1-1
D gene: -
V gene: TRBV29-1
clone size: -
CDR3 protein: CSVEVVAMNTEAFF
CDR3 DNA: TGCAGCGTTGAAGTGGTAGCCATGAACACTGAAGCTTTCTTT

J gene: TRBJ1-4
D gene: TRBD1
V gene: TRBV7-6
clone size: -
CDR3 protein: CASSLVRGFNEKLFF
CDR3 DNA: TGTGCCAGCAGCTTAGTCAGGGGGTTTAATGAAAAACTGTTTTTT

J gene: TRBJ1-5
D gene: TRBD1
V gene: TRBV5-4
clone size: -
CDR3 protein: CASSLGGGRGPNQPQHF
CDR3 DNA: TGTGCCAGCAGCTTGGGAGGGGGCAGGGGGCCCAATCAGCCCCAGCATTTT

J gene: TRBJ2-2
D gene: TRBD2
V gene: TRBV4-1
clone size: -
CDR3 protein: CASSPTSGRVGELFF
CDR3 DNA: TGCGCCAGCAGCCCGACTAGCGGGAGGGTCGGGGAGCTGTTTTTT

J gene: TRBJ1-1
D gene: -
V gene: TRBV6-5
clone size: -
CDR3 protein: CASRRGMNTEAFF
CDR3 DNA: TGTGCCAGCAGAAGGGGGATGAACACTGAAGCTTTCTTT

J gene: TRBJ2-3
D gene: TRBD1
V gene: TRBV23-1
clone size: once
CDR3 protein: CASSQRLTRDRVSDTQYF
CDR3 DNA: TGCGCCAGCAGTCAACGGCTGACAAGGGACAGGGTATCAGATACGCAGTATTTT

J gene: TRBJ1-2
D gene: TRBD1
V gene: TRBV28
clone size: -
CDR3 protein: CASSSGQGRGNYGYTF
CDR3 DNA: TGTGCCAGCAGTTCGGGACAGGGAAGAGGTAACTATGGCTACACCTTC

J gene: TRBJ2-4
D gene: TRBD2
V gene: TRBV7-9
clone size: -
CDR3 protein: CASSLLAGAIGNIQYF
CDR3 DNA: TGTGCCAGCAGCCTCCTAGCGGGAGCTATCGGAAACATTCAGTACTTC

J gene: TRBJ2-1
D gene: TRBD2
V gene: TRBV13
clone size: -
CDR3 protein: CASSLGLARNEQFF
CDR3 DNA: TGTGCCAGCAGCTTGGGACTAGCGCGGAATGAGCAGTTCTTC

J gene: TRBJ2-1
D gene: -
V gene: TRBV5-1
clone size: -
CDR3 protein: CASYLGGSYNEQFF
CDR3 DNA: TGCGCCAGTTACCTGGGGGGCTCCTACAATGAGCAGTTCTTC

J gene: TRBJ2-5
D gene: TRBD1
V gene: TRBV5-4
clone size: -
CDR3 protein: CASSRDRAARETQYF
CDR3 DNA: TGTGCCAGCAGCAGGGACAGGGCGGCGCGAGAGACCCAGTACTTC

J gene: TRBJ1-5
D gene: -
V gene: TRBV20-1
clone size: -
CDR3 protein: CSASRGNQPQHF
CDR3 DNA: TGCAGTGCTAGTCGGGGTAATCAGCCCCAGCATTTT

J gene: TRBJ2-1
D gene: -
V gene: TRBV19
clone size: once
CDR3 protein: CASSIDSVLDSSYNEQFF
CDR3 DNA: TGTGCCAGTAGTATAGATTCAGTTTTAGACAGTTCCTACAATGAGCAGTTCTTC

J gene: TRBJ1-5
D gene: TRBD1
V gene: TRBV18
clone size: -
CDR3 protein: CASSPGQGTSQHF
CDR3 DNA: TGTGCCAGCTCACCCGGACAGGGGACGTCCCAGCATTTT

J gene: TRBJ1-1
D gene: -
V gene: TRBV7-9
clone size: -
CDR3 protein: CASSPQPSNTEAFF
CDR3 DNA: TGTGCCAGCAGCCCACAGCCGTCGAACACTGAAGCTTTCTTT

J gene: TRBJ2-5
D gene: TRBD1
V gene: TRBV5-4
clone size: once
CDR3 protein: CASSLGDRGRETQYF
CDR3 DNA: TGTGCCAGCAGCTTGGGGGACAGGGGACGAGAGACCCAGTACTTC

J gene: TRBJ2-1
D gene: TRBD1
V gene: TRBV7-3
clone size: -
CDR3 protein: CASSRDRAANEQFF
CDR3 DNA: TGTGCCAGCAGCCGAGACAGGGCCGCGAATGAGCAGTTCTTC